This T cell receptor (beta chain) was identified in a study of T cells after posttransplantation cyclophosphamide. Findings and caveats of the study: TRB overlap between skin or GI tissue T cells and blood was limited. TRB clonality was highly associated with recipient CMV seropositivity and reactivation.

Assay used: immunoSEQ multiplex PCR; TCRdb lists only in-frame clones, some missing. The repertoire holds under 5,000 clones, with roughly 94% as singletons. V was pared by 5 bases and J by 5 bases, with 15 bases between. Germline V CDR1 and CDR2: SGHAT, FQDESV (reference sequence). The CDR3 is made up of 14 amino acids. About this clone itself: Its cognate antigen is unknown.

On the day of bone marrow donation, the related graft donor provided peripheral blood. This clonotype was sampled from a man in his fifties or sixties. Sequenced sample: naive CD4+ T cells sorted from PBMCs. The chain joins TRBV11-1 to TRBJ2-5; no clear D gene. This CDR3 reads CASSPVGVGETQYF. In DNA, the CDR3 is TGTGCCAGCAGCCCAGTAGGCGTCGGGGAGACCCAGTACTTC.